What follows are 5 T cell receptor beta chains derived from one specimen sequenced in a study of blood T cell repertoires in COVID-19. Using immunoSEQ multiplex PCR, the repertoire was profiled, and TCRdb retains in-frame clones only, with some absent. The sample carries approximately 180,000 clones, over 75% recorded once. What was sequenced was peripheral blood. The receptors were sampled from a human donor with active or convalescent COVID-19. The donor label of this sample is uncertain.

The CDR3 nucleotides are TGCGCCAGCACCCCTACGGCGGACCAAGAGACCCAGTACTTC. Translation gives CASTPTADQETQYF. This chain uses TRBV5-1 with TRBJ2-5; no definite D call. This CDR3 has 14 amino acids. The V gene lost 6 bases and the J gene lost 0 bases, with 12 bases spanning the gap. Germline V gives CDR1 SGHRS, CDR2 YFSETQ. The complete variable domain, with remaining parts taken from reference TRBV5-1 and TRBJ2-5, reads KAGVTQTPRYLIKTRGQQVTLSCSPISGHRSVSWYQQTPGQGLQFLFEYFSETQRNKGNFPGRFSGRQFSNSRSEMNVSTLELGDSALYLCASTPTADQETQYFGPGTRLLVL.

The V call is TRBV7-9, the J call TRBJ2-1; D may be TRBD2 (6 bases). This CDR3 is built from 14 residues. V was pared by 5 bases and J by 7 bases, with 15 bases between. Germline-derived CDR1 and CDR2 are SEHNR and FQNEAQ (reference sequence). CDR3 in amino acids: CASSPVADLNEQFF. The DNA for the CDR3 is TGTGCCAGCAGCCCCGTAGCGGATCTTAATGAGCAGTTCTTC.

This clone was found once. CDR3 protein: CASSTGSFSGNTIYF. The CDR3 nucleotides read TGTGCCAGCAGTACCGGGAGCTTCTCTGGAAACACCATATATTTT. J is TRBJ1-3 and V is TRBV28, with no clear D. Germline CDR1 reads MDHEN; CDR2 reads SYDVKM. The CDR3 consists of 15 residues. Trimming took off 5 bases at V and 0 bases at J, with 11 bases between the two ends. The full variable domain, rest sourced from reference TRBV28 and TRBJ1-3, is DVKVTQSSRYLVKRTGEKVFLECVQDMDHENMFWYRQDPGLGLRLIYFSYDVKMKEKGDIPEGYSVSREKKERFSLILESASTNQTSMYLCASSTGSFSGNTIYFGEGSWLTVV.

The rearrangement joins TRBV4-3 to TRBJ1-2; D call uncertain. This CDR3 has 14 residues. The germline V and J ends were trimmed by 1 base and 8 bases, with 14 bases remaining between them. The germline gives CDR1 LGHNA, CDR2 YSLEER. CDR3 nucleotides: TGCGCCAGCAGCCAAGCACATAGCGGAGGGGGCTACACCTTC. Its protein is CASSQAHSGGGYTF.

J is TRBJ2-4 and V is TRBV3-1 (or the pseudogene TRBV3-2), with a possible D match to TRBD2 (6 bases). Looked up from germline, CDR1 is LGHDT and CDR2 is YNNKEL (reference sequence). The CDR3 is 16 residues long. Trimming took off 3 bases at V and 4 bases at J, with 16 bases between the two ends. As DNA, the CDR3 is TGTGCCAGCAGCCATCACTTAGCAGGAGGGAAAAACATTCAGTACTTC. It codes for CASSHHLAGGKNIQYF.